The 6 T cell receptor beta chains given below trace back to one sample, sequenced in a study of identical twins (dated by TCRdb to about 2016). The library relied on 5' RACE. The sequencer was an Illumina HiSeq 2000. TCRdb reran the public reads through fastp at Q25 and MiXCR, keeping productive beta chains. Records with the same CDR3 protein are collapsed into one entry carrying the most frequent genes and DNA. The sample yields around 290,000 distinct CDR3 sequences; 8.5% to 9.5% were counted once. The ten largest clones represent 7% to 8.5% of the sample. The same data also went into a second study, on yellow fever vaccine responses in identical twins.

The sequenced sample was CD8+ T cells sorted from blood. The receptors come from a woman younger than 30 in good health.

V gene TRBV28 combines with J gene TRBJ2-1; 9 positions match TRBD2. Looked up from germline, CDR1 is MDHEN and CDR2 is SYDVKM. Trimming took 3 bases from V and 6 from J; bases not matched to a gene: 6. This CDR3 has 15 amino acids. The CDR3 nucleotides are TGTGCCAGCAGTTTCCCGCGGGGGGGCCTCAATGAGCAGTTCTTC. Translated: CASSFPRGGLNEQFF.

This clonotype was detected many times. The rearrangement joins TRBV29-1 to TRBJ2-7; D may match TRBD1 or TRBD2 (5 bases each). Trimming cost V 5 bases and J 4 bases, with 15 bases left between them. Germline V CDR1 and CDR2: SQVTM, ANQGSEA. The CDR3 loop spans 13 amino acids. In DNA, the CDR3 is TGCAGCGTTCCCAGGGAAGGGAGTTACGAGCAGTACTTC. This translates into CSVPREGSYEQYF.

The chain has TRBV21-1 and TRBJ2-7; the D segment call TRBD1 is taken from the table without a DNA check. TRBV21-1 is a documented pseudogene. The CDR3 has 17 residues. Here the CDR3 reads CASSKVIPGQTSYEQYF. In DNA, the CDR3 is TGTGCCAGCAGCAAAGTTATACCGGGACAGACGTCCTACGAGCAGTACTTC.

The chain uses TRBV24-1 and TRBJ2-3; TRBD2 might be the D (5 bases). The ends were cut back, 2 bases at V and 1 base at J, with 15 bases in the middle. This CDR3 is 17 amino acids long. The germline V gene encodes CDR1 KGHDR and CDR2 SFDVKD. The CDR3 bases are TGTGCCACCAGTGATTCTCGGGGATCAGTGCGCACAGATACGCAGTATTTT. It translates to CATSDSRGSVRTDTQYF.

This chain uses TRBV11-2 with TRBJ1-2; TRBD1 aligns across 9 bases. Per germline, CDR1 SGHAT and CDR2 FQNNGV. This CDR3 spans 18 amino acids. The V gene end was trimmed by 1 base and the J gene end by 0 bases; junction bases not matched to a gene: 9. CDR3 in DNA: TGTGCCAGCAGCTTAGTCCGGGACAGGGAATCGTCTAACTATGGCTACACCTTC. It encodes CASSLVRDRESSNYGYTF.

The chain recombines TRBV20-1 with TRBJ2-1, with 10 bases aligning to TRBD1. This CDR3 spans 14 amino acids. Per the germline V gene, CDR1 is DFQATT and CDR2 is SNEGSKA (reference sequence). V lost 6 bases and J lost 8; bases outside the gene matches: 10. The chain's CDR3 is CSARTRQGAYEQFF. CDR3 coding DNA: TGCAGTGCGCGGACCAGACAGGGGGCTTATGAGCAGTTCTTC.